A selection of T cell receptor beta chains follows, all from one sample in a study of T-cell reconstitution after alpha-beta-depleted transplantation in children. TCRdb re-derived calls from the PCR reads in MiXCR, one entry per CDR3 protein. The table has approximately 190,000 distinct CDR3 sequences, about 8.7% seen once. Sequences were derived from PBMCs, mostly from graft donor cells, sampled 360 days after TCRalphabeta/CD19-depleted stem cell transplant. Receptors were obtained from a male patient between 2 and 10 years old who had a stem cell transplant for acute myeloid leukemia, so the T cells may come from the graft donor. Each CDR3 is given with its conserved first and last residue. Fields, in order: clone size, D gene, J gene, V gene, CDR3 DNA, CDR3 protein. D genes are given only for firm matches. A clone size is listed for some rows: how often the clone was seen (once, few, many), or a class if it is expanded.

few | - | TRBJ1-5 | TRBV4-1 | TGCGCCAGCAGCCAAGCAAGCCTTAGCAATCAGCCCCAGCATTTT | CASSQASLSNQPQHF
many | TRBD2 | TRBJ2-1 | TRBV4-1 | TGCGCCAGCGGCCCGGCTAGCGGGATGTATGAGCAGTTCTTC | CASGPASGMYEQFF
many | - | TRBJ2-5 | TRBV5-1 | TGCGCCAGCAGCTTGCGGACTCGCAACACGGAGACCCAGTACTTC | CASSLRTRNTETQYF
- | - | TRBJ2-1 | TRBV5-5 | TGTGCCAGCAGCCTGTTGGGGGGCCCCTACAATGAGCAGTTCTTC | CASSLLGGPYNEQFF
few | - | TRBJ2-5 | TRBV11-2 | TGTGCCAGCAGCCCAGTTGGGACACAGAAAGAGACCCAGTACTTC | CASSPVGTQKETQYF
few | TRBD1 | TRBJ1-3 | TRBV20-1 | TGCAGTGCTGAAACTCCGGGACAGGGGCCCTCTGGAAACACCATATATTTT | CSAETPGQGPSGNTIYF
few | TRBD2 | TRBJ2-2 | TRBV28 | TGTGCCAGCATCGCCGGGACTATACTTATCGGGGAGCTGTTTTTT | CASIAGTILIGELFF
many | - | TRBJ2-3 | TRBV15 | TGTGCCACCAGCCCCAGGCAAGATACGCAGTATTTT | CATSPRQDTQYF
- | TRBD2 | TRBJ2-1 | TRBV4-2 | TGTGCCAGCAGCCAAGCCGGGGTAGCGGGGGGGCCTAGCTCCTACAATGAGCAGTTCTTC | CASSQAGVAGGPSSYNEQFF
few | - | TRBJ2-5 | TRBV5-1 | TGCGCCAGCAGCTTGGAGGGGGGGCCGATGGAGACCCAGTACTTC | CASSLEGGPMETQYF
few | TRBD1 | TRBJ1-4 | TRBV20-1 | TGCAGTGCCGAGCGGGGCAGGGGACAGACCGAAAAACTGTTTTTT | CSAERGRGQTEKLFF
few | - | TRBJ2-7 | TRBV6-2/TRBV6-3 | TGTGCCAGCAGGGACTCCGTGAAGTGGGAGCAGTACTTC | CASRDSVKWEQYF
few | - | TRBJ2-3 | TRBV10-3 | TGTGCCATCAGTGATAAATCGTGGGGGGGCACAGATACGCAGTATTTT | CAISDKSWGGTDTQYF
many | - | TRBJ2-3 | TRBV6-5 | TGTGCCAGCAGTTACTCCCAAGGACAGTCAGATACGCAGTATTTT | CASSYSQGQSDTQYF
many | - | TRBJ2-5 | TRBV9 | TGTGCCAGCAGCGTGTCTTCCACGGCGGGAGAGACCCAGTACTTC | CASSVSSTAGETQYF
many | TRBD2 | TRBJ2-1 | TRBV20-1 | TGCAGTGCTAGCCGGGAGGGCCGGAATTTTGATGAGCAGTTCTTC | CSASREGRNFDEQFF
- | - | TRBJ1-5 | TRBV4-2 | TGTGCCAGCAGCCAAGGTCCCGGGACTTTGGGCCCCCTGTTCAATCAGCCCCAGCATTTT | CASSQGPGTLGPLFNQPQHF
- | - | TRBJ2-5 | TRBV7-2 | TGTGCCAGCAGCCCAGGGGAGGCGATTGAGACCCAGTACTTC | CASSPGEAIETQYF
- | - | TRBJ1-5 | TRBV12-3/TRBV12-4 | TGTGCCAGCAGTCCTCGAGGGGCGCGGCAGCCCCAGCATTTT | CASSPRGARQPQHF
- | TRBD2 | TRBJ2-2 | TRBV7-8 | TGTGCCAGCAGCCACTCCGCGGGAGGGATGACCGGGGAGCTGTTTTTT | CASSHSAGGMTGELFF
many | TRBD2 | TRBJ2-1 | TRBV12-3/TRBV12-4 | TGTGCCAGCAAATGGAGGGAGCTAGCGGGGTCCAATGAGCAGTTCTTC | CASKWRELAGSNEQFF
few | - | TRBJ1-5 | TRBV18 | TGTGCCAGCTCACCACAGGGTGGGGGGGCTTTTCAGCCCCAGCATTTT | CASSPQGGGAFQPQHF
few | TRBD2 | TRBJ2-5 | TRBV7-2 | TGTGCCAGCAGCTTAGGGTTGCTAGCGGGGCAAGAGACCCAGTACTTC | CASSLGLLAGQETQYF
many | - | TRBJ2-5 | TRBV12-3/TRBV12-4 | TGTGCCAGCAGTTTAGAAGGTCTAAACCAAGAGACCCAGTACTTC | CASSLEGLNQETQYF
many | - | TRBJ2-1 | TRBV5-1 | TGCGCCAGCAGCTTGCTTACGGGCTCCTACAATGAGCAGTTCTTC | CASSLLTGSYNEQFF
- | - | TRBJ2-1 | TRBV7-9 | TGTGCCAGCAGCGCCGGGCGGTCCTACAATGAGCAGTTCTTC | CASSAGRSYNEQFF
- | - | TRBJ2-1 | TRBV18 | TGTGCCAGCTCACCCCTCGGGGGGCCGGTGAACAATGAGCAGTTCTTC | CASSPLGGPVNNEQFF
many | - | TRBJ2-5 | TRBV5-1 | TGCGCCAGCAGCTTGGCGGGGAGGAAGACCCAGTACTTC | CASSLAGRKTQYF
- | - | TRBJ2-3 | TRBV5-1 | TGCGCCAGCAGTTCCACCAGGGGGGCGCAAGATACGCAGTATTTT | CASSSTRGAQDTQYF
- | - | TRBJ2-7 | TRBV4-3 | TGCGCCAGCAGCCCAGGGATCGGACAGACGGTCGAGCAGTACTTC | CASSPGIGQTVEQYF
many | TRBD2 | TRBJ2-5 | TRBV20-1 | TGCAGTGCTAGTGTAGCGGGAGGAGAAGAGACCCAGTACTTC | CSASVAGGEETQYF
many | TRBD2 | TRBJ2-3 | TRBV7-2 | TGTGCCAGCTCACTAGCGGGGGGGCCAGAAACGCAGTATTTT | CASSLAGGPETQYF
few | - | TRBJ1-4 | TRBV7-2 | TGTGCCAGCAGCTTACTCCCAGCTAATGAAAAACTGTTTTTT | CASSLLPANEKLFF
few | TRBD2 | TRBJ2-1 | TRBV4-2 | TGTGCCAGCAGCCATACGACTAGCGCAGTGAATGAGCAGTTCTTC | CASSHTTSAVNEQFF
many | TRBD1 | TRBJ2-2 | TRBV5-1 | TGCGCCAGCAGAGCGGGACAGGGGATCTGGGAGCTGTTTTTT | CASRAGQGIWELFF
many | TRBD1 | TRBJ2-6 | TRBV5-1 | TGCGCCAGCAGCTTCAGGGGACAGATGGGCTCTGGGGCCAACGTCCTGACTTTC | CASSFRGQMGSGANVLTF
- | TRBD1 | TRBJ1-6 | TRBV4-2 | TGTGCCAGCAGCCAAGTAGTACAGGGGCCGCGTAATTCACCCCTCCACTTT | CASSQVVQGPRNSPLHF
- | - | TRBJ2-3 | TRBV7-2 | TGTGCCAGCAGCTTGGGGAGAAATACGCAGTATTTT | CASSLGRNTQYF
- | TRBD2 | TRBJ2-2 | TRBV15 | TGTGCCACCAGCAGAGTTGAGCGGGAGGTGGCCGGGGAGCTGTTTTTT | CATSRVEREVAGELFF
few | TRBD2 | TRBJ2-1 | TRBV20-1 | TGCAGTGCGCCTAGCGGGAGGGGCGATGAGCAGTTCTTC | CSAPSGRGDEQFF
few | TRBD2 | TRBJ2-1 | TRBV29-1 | TGCAGCGTTACATCCCGACTAGCGGGGCCCCGAGGGTTCTTC | CSVTSRLAGPRGFF
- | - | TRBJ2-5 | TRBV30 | TGTGCCTGGAATATCGGGGGACCCGGGGAGACCCAGTACTTC | CAWNIGGPGETQYF
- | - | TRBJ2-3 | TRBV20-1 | TGCAGTGCTAGAGATAATACGCAGTATTTT | CSARDNTQYF
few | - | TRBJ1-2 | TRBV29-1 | TGCAGCGTTGATTGGGGGAACTATGGCTACACCTTC | CSVDWGNYGYTF
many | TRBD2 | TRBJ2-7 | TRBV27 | TGTGCCAGCAGTTTGGGGACTAGCGGGACCTACGAGCAGTACTTC | CASSLGTSGTYEQYF
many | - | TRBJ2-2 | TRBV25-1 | TGTGCCAGCAGAGGGGACGGGGAGCTGTTTTTT | CASRGDGELFF
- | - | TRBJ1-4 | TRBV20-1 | TGCAGTGCCCGAAGGGAGGGGAAACTGTTTTTT | CSARREGKLFF
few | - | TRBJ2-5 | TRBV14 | TGTGCCAGCAGCCAAGGAAGCAACCCAGAGACCCAGTACTTC | CASSQGSNPETQYF
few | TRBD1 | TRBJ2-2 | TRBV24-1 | TGTGCCACCAGTACGGGACAGGGGAACACCGGGGAGCTGTTTTTT | CATSTGQGNTGELFF
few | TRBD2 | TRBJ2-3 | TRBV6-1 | TGTGCCAGCAAGAGGAACAGGGCGCCGGGACTAGGCACAGATACGCAGTATTTT | CASKRNRAPGLGTDTQYF
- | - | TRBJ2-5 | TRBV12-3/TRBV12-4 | TGTGCCAGCACCCATGGACAGCTCCAAGAGACCCAGTACTTC | CASTHGQLQETQYF
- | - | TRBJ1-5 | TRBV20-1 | TGCAGTGCTGCGGACAGCAATCAGCCCCAGCATTTT | CSAADSNQPQHF
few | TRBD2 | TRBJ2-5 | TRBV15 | TGTGCCACCAGCAAGGGGACTAGCGGTAAAGAGACCCAGTACTTC | CATSKGTSGKETQYF
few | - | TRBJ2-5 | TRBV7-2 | TGTGCCAGCAGCTTAGTTTTAGGGGAGGAGACCCAGTACTTC | CASSLVLGEETQYF
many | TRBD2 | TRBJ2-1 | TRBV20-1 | TGCAGTGCTAGGACTAGCGGGAAATACAATGAGCAGTTCTTC | CSARTSGKYNEQFF
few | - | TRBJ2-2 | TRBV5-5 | TGTGCCAGCAGCTTGGCCTTCCCGGGAGAGGGCGGGGAGCTGTTTTTT | CASSLAFPGEGGELFF
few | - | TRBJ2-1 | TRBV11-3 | TGTGCCAACTTACAGGGAAGGTCCTACAATGAGCAGTTCTTC | CANLQGRSYNEQFF
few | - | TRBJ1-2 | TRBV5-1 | TGCGCCAGCAGCTTGGAGGGGCGGAACTATGGCTACACCTTC | CASSLEGRNYGYTF
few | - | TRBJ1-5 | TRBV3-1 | TGTGCCAGCAGCCAGAGTCTAGGCCCCAGGGTTTGCAATCAGCCCCAGCATTTT | CASSQSLGPRVCNQPQHF
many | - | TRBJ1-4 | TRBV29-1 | TGCAGCGTTTCTCCGGGGGCAACTAATGAAAAACTGTTTTTT | CSVSPGATNEKLFF